This is a list of T cell receptor beta chains from one sample in a study of CD8 T cells in ankylosing spondylitis. TCRdb analysed the 5' RACE reads with MiXCR anew, one entry per CDR3 protein. The sample lists about 36,000 distinct CDR3 sequences; around 6% were seen once. The sample taken for sequencing was blood, either unsorted or a sorted T cell fraction (not recorded which). The receptors here all came from a male donor with ankylosing spondylitis or in good health (not recorded which). Both conserved end residues are part of each CDR3. D genes are given only for firm matches. The listing skips clone size in some rows; elsewhere it reads once, few, many or a size class.

clone size,V gene,D gene,J gene,CDR3 protein,CDR3 DNA
many,TRBV5-1,.,TRBJ1-1,CASSPLTVNTEAFF,TGCGCCAGCAGCCCTCTTACTGTGAACACTGAAGCTTTCTTT
many,TRBV5-1,TRBD1,TRBJ1-4,CASSSGQGTKAGEKLFF,TGCGCCAGCAGCTCGGGACAGGGGACCAAAGCGGGTGAAAAACTGTTTTTT
many,TRBV4-3,.,TRBJ2-5,CASSQTGRSPETQYF,TGCGCCAGCAGCCAGACCGGGCGGAGTCCAGAGACCCAGTACTTC
many,TRBV5-5,.,TRBJ2-7,CASSLQTSGDF,TGTGCCAGCAGCCTACAAACCTCTGGGGACTTC
many,TRBV12-3/TRBV12-4,.,TRBJ1-5,CASSLEAFNQPQHF,TGTGCCAGCAGTTTAGAGGCCTTCAATCAGCCCCAGCATTTT
many,TRBV13,.,TRBJ2-3,CASSEGGRTTDTQYF,TGTGCCAGCAGCGAAGGAGGACGCACGACAGATACGCAGTATTTT
few,TRBV7-2,.,TRBJ1-6,CASSPGEPPLHF,TGTGCCAGCAGTCCGGGAGAGCCACCCCTCCACTTT
many,TRBV7-2,.,TRBJ2-7,CASSLSGAYEQYF,TGTGCCAGCAGCTTATCGGGGGCCTACGAGCAGTACTTC
many,TRBV6-5,.,TRBJ1-4,CASSYAVSGATNEKLFF,TGTGCCAGCAGTTACGCCGTTTCGGGAGCAACTAATGAAAAACTGTTTTTT
many,TRBV12-3/TRBV12-4,.,TRBJ1-3,CASSPGTRQSSGNTIYF,TGTGCCAGCTCCCCTGGGACCCGACAAAGCTCTGGAAACACCATATATTTT
many,TRBV29-1,.,TRBJ1-3,CSAEEGSGNTIYF,TGCAGCGCTGAGGAAGGGTCAGGAAACACCATATATTTT
many,TRBV20-1,.,TRBJ2-1,CSARVLGTDNNEQFF,TGCAGTGCTAGAGTCCTCGGGACGGATAACAATGAGCAGTTCTTC
.,TRBV5-1,.,TRBJ1-1,CASSLGGIWERNTETFF,TGCGCCAGCAGCTTAGGCGGGATATGGGAGAGGAACACTGAAACTTTCTTT
many,TRBV20-1,TRBD2,TRBJ2-7,CSAGAGGPYEQYF,TGCAGTGCTGGAGCGGGGGGGCCTTACGAGCAGTACTTC
many,TRBV29-1,.,TRBJ1-2,CSVVTPLVNYGYTF,TGCAGCGTTGTAACTCCGCTAGTTAACTATGGCTACACCTTC